This TCR beta chain was observed in a study of T cells in Graves' hyperthyroidism and ophthalmopathy. Amplified regions were TCR beta CDR3 sequences from RNA transcripts. TCR CDR3 underwent first-round RT-PCR with the HTBI primer set. TCRdb recomputed calls from the multiplex PCR reads with MiXCR, one row per CDR3 protein. Among about 420,000 distinct CDR3 sequences listed, approximately 14% were seen once. A lack of ophthalmopathy progression within 18 months defined stable Graves' hyperthyroidism. Diagnoses were established using clinical symptoms, serum thyroxine and TRAb, thyroid ultrasound and orbital computed tomography. The PBMCs studied were ones that came from about 10 ml fresh peripheral blood. Study findings and constraints: Most thyroid clonotypes expanded above 0.001 appeared in blood too.

The table lists this clonotype with a few counts. Its specificity is unknown. Germline V lookup: CDR1 SEHNR, CDR2 FQNEAQ (reference sequence). Losses at the gene ends were 5 bases for V and 8 bases for J; bases not matched to a gene: 6. The CDR3 sequence is 15 residues long. Sequencing used blood. This sequence was found in a woman younger than 30 with Graves' hyperthyroidism. The rearrangement joins TRBV7-9 to TRBJ2-1; TRBD2 agrees at 13 bases. CDR3: CASSITSGRAYEQFF. The CDR3 DNA is TGTGCCAGCAGCATTACTAGCGGGAGGGCCTATGAGCAGTTCTTC.